This T cell receptor (beta chain) appears in the sequencing data of a study of technical replicates of blood from several donors. This CDR3 has 16 amino acids. In germline, CDR1 is SNHLY, CDR2 FYNNEI. V was cut by 4 bases and J by 2 bases, with 15 bases left in between. The table came from immunoSEQ multiplex PCR; TCRdb's copy has only in-frame clones and leaves some out. The sample has tens of thousands of clones, around 96% seen once. The sequencing sample was made of T cells isolated from PBMCs. This TCR derives from a human donor in good health. This sequence joins TRBV2 and TRBJ2-1; no clear D gene. CDR3 bases: TGTGCCAGCAGTGGAGTGGTTGGGCAACCCTACAATGAGCAGTTCTTC. Its translation is CASSGVVGQPYNEQFF.